This T cell receptor beta chain was identified in a study of cytomegalovirus exposure and HLA in healthy donors. Trimming left V 0 bases short and J 0 bases short, with 12 bases between. This CDR3 has 17 amino acids. Germline CDR1 SGDLS, CDR2 YYNGEE. Primers for the PCR totalled 60 Vbeta and 13 Jbeta. TCRdb's copy holds only in-frame clones and misses some; the assay was immunoSEQ multiplex PCR. The table records around 150,000 clones, 80% of them present only once. This clone was seen once. Its antigen remains unidentified. Overall study findings and caveats: Researchers had no immune exposure information except CMV serostatus available. Across donors, presence/absence analyses took sequencing depth to be roughly uniform.

This TCR derives from a woman aged 35 to 49 in good health and CMV-seronegative. Sequencing was done on a sample of PBMCs. The genes are TRBV9 and TRBJ2-2, with D perhaps TRBD1 (5 bases). The CDR3 nucleotides are TGTGCCAGCAGCGTAGACAGGAAATCCCCGAACACCGGGGAGCTGTTTTTT. It encodes CASSVDRKSPNTGELFF.